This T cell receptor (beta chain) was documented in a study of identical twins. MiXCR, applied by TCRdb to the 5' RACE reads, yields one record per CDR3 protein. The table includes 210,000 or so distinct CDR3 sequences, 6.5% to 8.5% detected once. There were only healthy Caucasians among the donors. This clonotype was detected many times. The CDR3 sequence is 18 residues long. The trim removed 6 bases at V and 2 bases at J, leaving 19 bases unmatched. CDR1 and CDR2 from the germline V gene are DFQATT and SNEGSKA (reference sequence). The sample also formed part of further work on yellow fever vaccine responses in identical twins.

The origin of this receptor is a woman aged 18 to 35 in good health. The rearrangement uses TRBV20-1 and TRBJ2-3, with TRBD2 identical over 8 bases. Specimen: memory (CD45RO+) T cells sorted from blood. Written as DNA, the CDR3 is TGCAGTGCGGAGCCGGGACGCGGAAGGACTAGCTTCACAGATACGCAGTATTTT. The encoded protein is CSAEPGRGRTSFTDTQYF.